The clone carrying this T cell receptor beta chain was picked up one time. The antigen is unknown. Sequencing used immunoSEQ multiplex PCR; TCRdb keeps in-frame clones, though not all of them. The repertoire holds about 42,000 clones, with around 90% as singletons. The data originate from a study of resident and recirculating memory T cells in vitiligo. Whole-study results and caveats: Sequences differed between biopsy sites and patients, suggesting private specificity.

No vitiligo treatment was given during the prior three months. CDR3 length: 11 amino acids. CDR1 and CDR2 from the germline V gene are SGHRS and YFSETQ. V gave up 1 base and J gave up 13 bases, with 11 bases separating them. The receptor was derived from a male donor with vitiligo. The specimen sequenced was blood. The chain combines TRBV5-1 with TRBJ1-2; D call uncertain. The DNA of the CDR3 is TGCGCCAGCAGCTTGAGTGGGCCCTTCACCTTC. Translated, it gives CASSLSGPFTF.